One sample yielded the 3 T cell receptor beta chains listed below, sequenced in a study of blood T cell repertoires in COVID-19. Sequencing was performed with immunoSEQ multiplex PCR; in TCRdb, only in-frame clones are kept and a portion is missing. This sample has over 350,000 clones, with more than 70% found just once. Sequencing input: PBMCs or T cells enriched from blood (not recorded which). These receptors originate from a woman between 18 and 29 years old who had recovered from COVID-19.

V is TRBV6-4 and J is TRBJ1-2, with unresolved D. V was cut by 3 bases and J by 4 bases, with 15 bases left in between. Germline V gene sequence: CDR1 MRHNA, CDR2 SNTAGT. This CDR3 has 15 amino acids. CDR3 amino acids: CASSEGQEVGYGYTF. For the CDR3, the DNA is TGTGCCAGCAGTGAGGGCCAGGAGGTCGGCTATGGCTACACCTTC.

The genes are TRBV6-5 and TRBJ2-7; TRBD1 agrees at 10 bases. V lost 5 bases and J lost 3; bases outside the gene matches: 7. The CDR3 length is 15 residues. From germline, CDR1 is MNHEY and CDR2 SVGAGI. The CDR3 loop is CASSLPGQGIYEQYF. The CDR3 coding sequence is TGTGCCAGCAGTCTCCCGGGACAGGGGATCTACGAGCAGTACTTC.

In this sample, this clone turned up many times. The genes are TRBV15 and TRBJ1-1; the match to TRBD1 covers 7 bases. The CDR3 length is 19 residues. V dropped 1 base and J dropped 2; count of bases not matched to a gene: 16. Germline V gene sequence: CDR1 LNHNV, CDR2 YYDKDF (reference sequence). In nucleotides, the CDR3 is TGTGCCACCAGCAGAGTCCGCGTGACAGGGTGGGGAATAAACACTGAAGCTTTCTTT. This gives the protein CATSRVRVTGWGINTEAFF.